This T cell receptor (beta chain) was sequenced for a study of shared T cell receptors in the human thymus. Assay used: immunoSEQ multiplex PCR; TCRdb lists only in-frame clones, some missing. The top ten clones hold roughly 0.01% of a sample with approximately 730,000 clones, approximately 85% of them seen once. This CDR3 contains 17 residues. These data also formed part of another study, on human thymus T cells. This second study notes: All donors were healthy Finnish infants who were undergoing corrective surgery to treat congenital heart defects. It was from resections taken during corrective heart surgery that the thymus tissue came. Related research described thymic repertoires that were highly overlapping among unrelated individuals.

The chain uses TRBV21-1 and TRBJ1-4; the table's D call TRBD1 went unverified against the DNA. TRBV21-1 corresponds to a pseudogene. Sequenced input: thymocytes. The source of this sequence is a girl under three years old with a congenital heart defect. The CDR3 DNA reads as TGTGCCAGCAGCAACCGGGACAGGGTGGACACTAATGAAAAACTGTTTTTT. Its protein product is CASSNRDRVDTNEKLFF.